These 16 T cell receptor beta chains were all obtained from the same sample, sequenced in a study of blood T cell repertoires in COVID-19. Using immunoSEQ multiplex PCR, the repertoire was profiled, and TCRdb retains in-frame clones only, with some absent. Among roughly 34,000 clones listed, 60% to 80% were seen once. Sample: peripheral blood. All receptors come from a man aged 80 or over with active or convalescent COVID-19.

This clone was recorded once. The CDR3, as DNA: TGTGCCAGCAGTTTTGGGGACATCTCTAACGAGCAGTACTTC. Translation gives CASSFGDISNEQYF. The rearrangement joins TRBV28 to TRBJ2-7, with D perhaps matching TRBD1 (6 bases). In germline, CDR1 is MDHEN, CDR2 SYDVKM. Trimming pared 3 bases from V and 5 bases from J, leaving 14 bases between. This CDR3 has 14 residues.

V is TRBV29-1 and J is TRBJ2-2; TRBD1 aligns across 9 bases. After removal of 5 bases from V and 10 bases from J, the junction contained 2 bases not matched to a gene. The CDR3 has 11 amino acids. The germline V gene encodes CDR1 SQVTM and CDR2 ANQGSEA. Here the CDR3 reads CSVTGGEELFF. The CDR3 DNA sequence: TGCAGCGTTACAGGGGGCGAGGAGCTGTTTTTT.

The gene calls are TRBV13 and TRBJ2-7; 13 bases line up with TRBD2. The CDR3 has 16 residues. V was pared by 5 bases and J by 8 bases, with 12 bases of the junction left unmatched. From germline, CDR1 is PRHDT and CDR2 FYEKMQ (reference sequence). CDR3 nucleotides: TGTGCCAGCAGCCTCGGGACTAGCGGGACCCGGGGGAAGCAGTACTTC. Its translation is CASSLGTSGTRGKQYF. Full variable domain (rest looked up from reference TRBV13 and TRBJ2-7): AAGVIQSPRHLIKEKRETATLKCYPIPRHDTVYWYQQGPGQDPQFLISFYEKMQSDKGSIPDRFSAQQFSDYHSELNMSSLELGDSALYFCASSLGTSGTRGKQYFGPGTRLTVT.

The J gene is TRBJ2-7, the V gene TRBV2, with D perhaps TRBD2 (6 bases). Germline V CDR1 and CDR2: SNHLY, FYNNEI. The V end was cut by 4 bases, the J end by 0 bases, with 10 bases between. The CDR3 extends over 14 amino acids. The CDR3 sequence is CASSVRGFSYEQYF. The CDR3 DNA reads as TGTGCCAGCAGTGTTCGGGGGTTCTCCTACGAGCAGTACTTC.

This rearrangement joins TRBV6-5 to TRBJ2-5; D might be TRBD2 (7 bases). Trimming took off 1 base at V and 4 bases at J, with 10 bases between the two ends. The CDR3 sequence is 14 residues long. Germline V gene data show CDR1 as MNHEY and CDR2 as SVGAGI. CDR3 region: CASSYWGGGETQYF. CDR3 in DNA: TGTGCCAGCAGTTACTGGGGGGGCGGAGAGACCCAGTACTTC.

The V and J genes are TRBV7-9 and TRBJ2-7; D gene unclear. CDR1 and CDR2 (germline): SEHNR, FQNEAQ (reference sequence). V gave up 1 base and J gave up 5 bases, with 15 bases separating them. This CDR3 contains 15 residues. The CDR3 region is CASSLGEQAWNEQYF. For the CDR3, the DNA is TGTGCCAGCAGCTTAGGCGAGCAGGCCTGGAACGAGCAGTACTTC.

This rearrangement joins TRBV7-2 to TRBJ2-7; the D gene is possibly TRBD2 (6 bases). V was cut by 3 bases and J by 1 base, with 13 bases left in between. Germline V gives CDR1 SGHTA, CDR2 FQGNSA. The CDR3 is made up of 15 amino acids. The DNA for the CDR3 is TGTGCCAGCAGCTTTAGCCGGGACTTATCCTACGAGCAGTACTTC. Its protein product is CASSFSRDLSYEQYF.

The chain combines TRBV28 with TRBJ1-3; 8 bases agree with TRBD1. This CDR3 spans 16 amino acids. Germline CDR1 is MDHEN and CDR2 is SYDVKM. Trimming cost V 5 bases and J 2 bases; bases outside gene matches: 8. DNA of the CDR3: TGTGCCAGCAGTCCCGGACAGGGTACTGCTGGAAACACCATATATTTT. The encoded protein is CASSPGQGTAGNTIYF.

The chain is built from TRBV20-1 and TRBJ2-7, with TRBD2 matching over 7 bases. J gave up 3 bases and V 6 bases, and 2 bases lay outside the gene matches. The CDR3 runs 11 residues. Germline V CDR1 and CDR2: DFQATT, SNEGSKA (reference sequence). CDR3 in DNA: TGCAGTGCCTGGGACTACTACGAGCAGTACTTC. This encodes CSAWDYYEQYF.

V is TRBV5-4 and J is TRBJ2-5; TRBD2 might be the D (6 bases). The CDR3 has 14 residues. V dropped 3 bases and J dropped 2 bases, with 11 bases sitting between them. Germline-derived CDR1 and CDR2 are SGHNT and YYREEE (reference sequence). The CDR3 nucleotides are TGTGCCAGCAGCTCAGGGACTGAACAAGAGACCCAGTACTTC. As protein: CASSSGTEQETQYF.

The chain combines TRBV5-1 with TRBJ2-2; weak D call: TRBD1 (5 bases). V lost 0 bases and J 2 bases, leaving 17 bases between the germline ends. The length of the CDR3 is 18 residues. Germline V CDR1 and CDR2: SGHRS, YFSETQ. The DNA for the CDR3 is TGCGCCAGCAGCTTGGTTGGCAGGGTGGCCGTTAACACCGGGGAGCTGTTTTTT. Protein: CASSLVGRVAVNTGELFF.

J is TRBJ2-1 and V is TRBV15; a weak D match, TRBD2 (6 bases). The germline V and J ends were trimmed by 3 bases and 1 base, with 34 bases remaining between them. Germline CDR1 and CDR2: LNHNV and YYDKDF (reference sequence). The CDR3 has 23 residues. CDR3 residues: CATSSTQEDTSRGGMWSYNEQFF. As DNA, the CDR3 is TGTGCCACCAGCAGTACCCAGGAAGACACTTCCCGTGGAGGGATGTGGTCCTACAATGAGCAGTTCTTC.

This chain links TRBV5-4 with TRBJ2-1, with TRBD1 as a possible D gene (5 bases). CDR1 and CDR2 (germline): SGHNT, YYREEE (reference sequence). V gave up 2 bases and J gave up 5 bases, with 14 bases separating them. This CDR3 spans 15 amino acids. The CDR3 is CASSFSPGSHNEQFF. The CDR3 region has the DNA TGTGCCAGCAGCTTCTCCCCAGGGTCCCACAATGAGCAGTTCTTC.

The CDR3 DNA reads TGTGCCAGCAGTTACGGACTAGCGGGACGCGAGCAGTACTTC. Translated, it gives CASSYGLAGREQYF. The genes are TRBV6-5 and TRBJ2-7; 12 bases line up with TRBD2. Trimming at V came to 2 bases and at J to 6 bases, leaving 2 bases not matched to a gene. Looked up from germline, CDR1 is MNHEY and CDR2 is SVGAGI. The CDR3 has 14 amino acids.

The CDR3 spells CASSANSQGWGTDTQYF. The CDR3 bases are TGCGCCAGCAGCGCAAACTCACAGGGATGGGGCACAGATACGCAGTATTTT. This chain links TRBV5-1 with TRBJ2-3; possibly TRBD1 for D (6 bases). CDR1 is SGHRS and CDR2 is YFSETQ in the germline V gene. The CDR3 is 17 residues long. Trimming removed 4 bases at V and 1 base at J, with 19 bases between. Looking up the rest from reference TRBV5-1 and TRBJ2-3 gives the full variable domain: KAGVTQTPRYLIKTRGQQVTLSCSPISGHRSVSWYQQTPGQGLQFLFEYFSETQRNKGNFPGRFSGRQFSNSRSEMNVSTLELGDSALYLCASSANSQGWGTDTQYFGPGTRLTVL.

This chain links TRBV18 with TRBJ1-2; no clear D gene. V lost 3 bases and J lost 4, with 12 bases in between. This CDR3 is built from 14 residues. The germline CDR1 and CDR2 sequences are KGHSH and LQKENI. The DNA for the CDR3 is TGTGCCAGCTCACCGGAGGTATCCCTCTATGGCTACACCTTC. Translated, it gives CASSPEVSLYGYTF. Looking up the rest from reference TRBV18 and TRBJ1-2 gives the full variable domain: NAGVMQNPRHLVRRRGQEARLRCSPMKGHSHVYWYRQLPEEGLKFMVYLQKENIIDESGMPKERFSAEFPKEGPSILRIQQVVRGDSAAYFCASSPEVSLYGYTFGSGTRLTVV.